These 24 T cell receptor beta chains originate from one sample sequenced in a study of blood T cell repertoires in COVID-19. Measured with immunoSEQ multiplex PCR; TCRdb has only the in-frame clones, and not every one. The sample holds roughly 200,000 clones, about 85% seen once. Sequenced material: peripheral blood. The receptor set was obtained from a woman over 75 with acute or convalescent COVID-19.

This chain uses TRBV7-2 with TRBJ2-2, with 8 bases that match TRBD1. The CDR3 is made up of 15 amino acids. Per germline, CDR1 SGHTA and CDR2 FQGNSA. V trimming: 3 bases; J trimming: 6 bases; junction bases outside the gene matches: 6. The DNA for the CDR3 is TGTGCCAGCAGCTTCCAGGGGGCTTTACCCGGGGAGCTGTTTTTT. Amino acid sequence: CASSFQGALPGELFF.

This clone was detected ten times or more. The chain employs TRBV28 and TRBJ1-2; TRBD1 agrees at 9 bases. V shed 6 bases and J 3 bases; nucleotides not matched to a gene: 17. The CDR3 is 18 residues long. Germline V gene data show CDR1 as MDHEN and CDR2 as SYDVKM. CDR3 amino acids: CASSPLLGDRDQHYGYTF. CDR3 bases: TGTGCCAGCAGCCCTCTCCTAGGGGACAGGGATCAACACTATGGCTACACCTTC.

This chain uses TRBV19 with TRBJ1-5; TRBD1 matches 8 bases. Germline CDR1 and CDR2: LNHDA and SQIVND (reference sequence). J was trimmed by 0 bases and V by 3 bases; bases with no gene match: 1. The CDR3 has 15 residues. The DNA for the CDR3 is TGTGCCAGTAGTATGACAGGGGATAGCAATCAGCCCCAGCATTTT. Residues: CASSMTGDSNQPQHF.

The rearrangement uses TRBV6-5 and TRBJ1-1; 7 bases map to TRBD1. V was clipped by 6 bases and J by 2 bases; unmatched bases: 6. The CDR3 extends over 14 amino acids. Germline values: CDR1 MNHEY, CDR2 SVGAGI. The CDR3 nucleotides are TGTGCCAGCAGAGATGACAGGGTCAACACTGAAGCTTTCTTT. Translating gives CASRDDRVNTEAFF.

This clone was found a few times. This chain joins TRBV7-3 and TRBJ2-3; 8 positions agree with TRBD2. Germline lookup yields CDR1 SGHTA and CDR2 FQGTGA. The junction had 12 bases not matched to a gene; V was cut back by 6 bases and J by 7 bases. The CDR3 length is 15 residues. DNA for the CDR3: TGTGCCAGCAGTCCGGGGGGGACTGCCAGGAATACGCAGTATTTT. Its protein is CASSPGGTARNTQYF.

CDR3 region: CASSWALAGGLGNEQFF. The CDR3 bases are TGTGCCAGCAGCTGGGCTTTGGCGGGAGGTTTGGGCAATGAGCAGTTCTTC. The chain employs TRBV7-9 and TRBJ2-1; 8 bases match TRBD2. The CDR3 runs to 17 residues. Germline assignment: CDR1 SEHNR and CDR2 FQNEAQ (reference sequence). Germline trimming cut 4 bases from V and 6 bases from J; bases unmatched to any gene: 14.

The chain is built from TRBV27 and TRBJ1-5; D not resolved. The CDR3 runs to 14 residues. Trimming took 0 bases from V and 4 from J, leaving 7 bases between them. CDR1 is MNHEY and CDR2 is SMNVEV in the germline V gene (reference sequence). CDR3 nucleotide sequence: TGTGCCAGCAGTTTATCCTACCGTAATCAGCCCCAGCATTTT. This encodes CASSLSYRNQPQHF.

As DNA, the CDR3 is TGCGCCAGCAGCTGGACAGGGTCTAATGAAAAACTGTTTTTT. As protein: CASSWTGSNEKLFF. The chain joins TRBV5-1 to TRBJ1-4; 8 bases fit TRBD1. Germline CDR1 SGHRS, CDR2 YFSETQ. V trimming: 3 bases; J trimming: 3 bases; junction bases outside the gene matches: 1. The CDR3 totals 14 residues.

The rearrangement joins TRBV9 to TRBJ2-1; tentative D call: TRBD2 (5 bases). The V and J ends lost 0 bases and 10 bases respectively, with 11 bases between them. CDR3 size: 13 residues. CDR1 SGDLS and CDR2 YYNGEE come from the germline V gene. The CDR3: CASSVDRQREQFF. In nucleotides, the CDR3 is TGTGCCAGCAGCGTAGATCGCCAGCGGGAGCAGTTCTTC.

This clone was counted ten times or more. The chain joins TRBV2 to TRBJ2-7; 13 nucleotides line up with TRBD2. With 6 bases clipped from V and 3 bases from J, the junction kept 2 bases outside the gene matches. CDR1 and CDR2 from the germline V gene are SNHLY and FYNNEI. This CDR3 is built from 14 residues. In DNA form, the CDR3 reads TGTGCCAGCAGCGGGACTAGCGGGGACTACGAGCAGTACTTC. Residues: CASSGTSGDYEQYF.

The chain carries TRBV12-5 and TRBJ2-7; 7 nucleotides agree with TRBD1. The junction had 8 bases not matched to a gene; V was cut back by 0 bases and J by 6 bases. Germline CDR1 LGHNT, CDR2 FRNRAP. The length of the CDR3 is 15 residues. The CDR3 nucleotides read TGTGCTAGTGGTTTGGTCAAAGCTACAGGGGCCGAGCAGTACTTC. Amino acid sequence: CASGLVKATGAEQYF.

The CDR3 is CASSASRLAYREQYF. CDR3 bases: TGTGCCAGCAGTGCCTCGAGACTAGCGTATCGGGAGCAGTACTTC. The rearrangement links TRBV27 to TRBJ2-7; 8 bases are a match to TRBD2. V was clipped by 5 bases and J by 7 bases; unmatched bases: 13. This CDR3 has 15 amino acids. Germline lookup yields CDR1 MNHEY and CDR2 SMNVEV (reference sequence).

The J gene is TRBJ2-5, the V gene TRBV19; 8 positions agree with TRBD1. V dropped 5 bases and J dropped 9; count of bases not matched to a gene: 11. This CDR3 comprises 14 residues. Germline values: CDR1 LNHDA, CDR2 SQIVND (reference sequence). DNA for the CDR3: TGTGCCAGTAGTGCGCAGGGGGCAGGGTGGGCCCAGTACTTC. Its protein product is CASSAQGAGWAQYF.

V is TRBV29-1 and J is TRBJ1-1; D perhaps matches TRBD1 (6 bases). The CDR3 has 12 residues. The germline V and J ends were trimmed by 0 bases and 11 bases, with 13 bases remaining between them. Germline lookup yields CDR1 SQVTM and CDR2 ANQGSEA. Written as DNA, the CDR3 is TGCAGCGTTGAAGATTGGCAGGGGATCGCTTTCTTT. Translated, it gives CSVEDWQGIAFF.

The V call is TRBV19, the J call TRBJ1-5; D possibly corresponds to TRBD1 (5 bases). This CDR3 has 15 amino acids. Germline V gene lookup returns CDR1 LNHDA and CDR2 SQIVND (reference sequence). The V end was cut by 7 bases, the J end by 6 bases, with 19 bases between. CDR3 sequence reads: CASTMGLERGQPQHF. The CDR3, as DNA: TGTGCCAGTACCATGGGACTTGAGCGAGGTCAGCCCCAGCATTTT.

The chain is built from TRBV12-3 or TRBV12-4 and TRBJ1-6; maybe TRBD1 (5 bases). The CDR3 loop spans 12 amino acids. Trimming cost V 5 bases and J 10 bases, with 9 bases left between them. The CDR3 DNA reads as TGTGCCAGCAGTCGTCGACAGTCACCCCTCCACTTT. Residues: CASSRRQSPLHF.

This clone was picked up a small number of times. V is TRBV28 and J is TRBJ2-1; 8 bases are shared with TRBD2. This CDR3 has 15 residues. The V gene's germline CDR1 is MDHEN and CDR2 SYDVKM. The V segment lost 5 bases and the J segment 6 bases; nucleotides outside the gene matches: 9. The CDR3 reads CASSIPGLGGNEQFF. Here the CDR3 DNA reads TGTGCCAGCAGTATCCCGGGACTAGGTGGCAATGAGCAGTTCTTC.

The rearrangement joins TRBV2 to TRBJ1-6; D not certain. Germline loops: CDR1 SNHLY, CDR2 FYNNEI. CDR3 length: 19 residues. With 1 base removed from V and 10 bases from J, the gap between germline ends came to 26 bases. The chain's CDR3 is CASSEGRMYAELTGSPLHF. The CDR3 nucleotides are TGTGCCAGCAGTGAAGGTAGGATGTACGCGGAGTTGACCGGATCACCCCTCCACTTT.

CDR3: CASSLGGLLNTEAFF. In DNA, the CDR3 is TGTGCCAGCAGCTTAGGGGGACTCTTAAACACTGAAGCTTTCTTT. The chain uses TRBV7-8 and TRBJ1-1; D is possibly TRBD1 (5 bases). Germline V gives CDR1 SGHVS, CDR2 FQNEAQ. This CDR3 is 15 amino acids long. V lost 1 base and J lost 2, with 11 bases in between.

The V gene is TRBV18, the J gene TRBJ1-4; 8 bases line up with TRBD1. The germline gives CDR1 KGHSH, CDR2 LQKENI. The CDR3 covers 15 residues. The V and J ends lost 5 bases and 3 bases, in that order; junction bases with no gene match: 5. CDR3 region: CASSTLQGANEKLFF. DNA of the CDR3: TGTGCCAGCTCAACCCTACAGGGGGCTAATGAAAAACTGTTTTTT.

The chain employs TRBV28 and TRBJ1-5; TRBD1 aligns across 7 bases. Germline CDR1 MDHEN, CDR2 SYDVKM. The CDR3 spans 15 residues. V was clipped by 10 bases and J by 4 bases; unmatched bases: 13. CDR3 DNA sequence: TGTGCCACGAAGGGACAGCTTGGGGTAAATCAGCCCCAGCATTTT. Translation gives CATKGQLGVNQPQHF.

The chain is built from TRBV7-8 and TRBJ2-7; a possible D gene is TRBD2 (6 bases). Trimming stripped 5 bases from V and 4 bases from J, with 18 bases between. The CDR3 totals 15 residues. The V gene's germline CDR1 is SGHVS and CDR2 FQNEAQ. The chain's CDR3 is CASSLRDSGSYEQYF. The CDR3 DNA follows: TGTGCCAGCAGCCTTAGGGATAGCGGTAGTTACGAGCAGTACTTC.

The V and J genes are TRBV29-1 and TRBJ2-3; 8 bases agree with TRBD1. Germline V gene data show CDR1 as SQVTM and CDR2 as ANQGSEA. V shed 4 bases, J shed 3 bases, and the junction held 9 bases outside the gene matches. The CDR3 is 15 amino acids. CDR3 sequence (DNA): TGCAGCGTTGGGAACAGGGGGTTTGATACAGATACGCAGTATTTT. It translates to CSVGNRGFDTDTQYF.

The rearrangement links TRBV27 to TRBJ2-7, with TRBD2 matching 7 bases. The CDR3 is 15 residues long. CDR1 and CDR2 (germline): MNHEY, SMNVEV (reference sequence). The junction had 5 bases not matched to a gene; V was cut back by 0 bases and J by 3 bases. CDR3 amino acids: CASSLSIAGDYEQYF. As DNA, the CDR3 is TGTGCCAGCAGTTTATCGATCGCGGGAGACTACGAGCAGTACTTC.